This T cell receptor beta chain was identified in a study of cytomegalovirus exposure and HLA in healthy donors. The overall study: Counted in an early data release were 65 million to 100 million unique TCRs from HLA-typed donors.

Overall study results and limits: Many donors shared some public TCRs, even though most TCR sequences were rare. Certain sequence variants were highly shared and formed a cluster, and this cluster was likely a sequencing artifact.

The V segment lost 6 bases and the J segment 0 bases; nucleotides outside the gene matches: 6. CDR1 and CDR2 from the germline V gene are KGHSH and LQKENI. The CDR3 contains 16 residues. With respect to this clone: Its antigen is undetermined.

Each donor was healthy, and each was a bone marrow donor. The PCR was carried out with 60 Vbeta primers and 13 Jbeta primers. Data came from immunoSEQ multiplex PCR; TCRdb stores just in-frame clones and leaves some out. This table has over 90,000 clones, around 79% appearing once. Sample: PBMCs. V and J are TRBV18 and TRBJ1-1, with TRBD1 identical over 11 bases. This receptor was identified in a woman in her 70s in good health and CMV-seropositive. Here the CDR3 reads CASSPGQGAMNTEAFF. In nucleotides, the CDR3 is TGTGCCAGCTCGCCAGGACAGGGGGCCATGAACACTGAAGCTTTCTTT.